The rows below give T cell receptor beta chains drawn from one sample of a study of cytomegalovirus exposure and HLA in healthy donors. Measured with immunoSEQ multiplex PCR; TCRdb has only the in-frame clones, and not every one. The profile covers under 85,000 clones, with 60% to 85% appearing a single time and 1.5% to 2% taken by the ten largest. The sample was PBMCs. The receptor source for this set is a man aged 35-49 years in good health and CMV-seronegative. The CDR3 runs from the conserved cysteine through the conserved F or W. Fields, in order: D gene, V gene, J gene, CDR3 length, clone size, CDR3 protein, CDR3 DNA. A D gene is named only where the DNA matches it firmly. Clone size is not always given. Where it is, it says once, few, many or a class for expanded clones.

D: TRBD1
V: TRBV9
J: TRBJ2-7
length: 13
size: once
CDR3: CASSADRGDEQYF
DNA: TGTGCCAGCAGCGCCGACAGGGGCGACGAGCAGTACTTC

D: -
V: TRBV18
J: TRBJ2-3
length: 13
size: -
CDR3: CASSPRDTDTQYF
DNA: TGTGCCAGCTCACCTCGGGACACAGATACGCAGTATTTT

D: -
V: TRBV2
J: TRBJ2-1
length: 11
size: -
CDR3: CASSLYNEQFF
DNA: TGTGCCAGCAGTCTATACAATGAGCAGTTCTTC

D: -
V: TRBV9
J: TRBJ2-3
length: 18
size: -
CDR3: CASSPQHYGMMGTDTQYF
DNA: TGTGCCAGCAGCCCACAACATTACGGGATGATGGGCACAGATACGCAGTATTTT

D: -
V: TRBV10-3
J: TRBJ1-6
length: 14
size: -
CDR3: CAISEPVRGSPLHF
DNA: TGTGCCATCAGTGAGCCAGTTCGAGGGTCACCCCTCCACTTT

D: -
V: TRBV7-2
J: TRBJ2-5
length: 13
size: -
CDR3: CASSLVGGETQYF
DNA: TGTGCCAGCAGCTTAGTGGGGGGAGAGACCCAGTACTTC

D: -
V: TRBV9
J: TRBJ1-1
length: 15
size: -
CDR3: CASSPSGGINTEAFF
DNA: TGTGCCAGCAGCCCCAGTGGAGGGATAAACACTGAAGCTTTCTTT

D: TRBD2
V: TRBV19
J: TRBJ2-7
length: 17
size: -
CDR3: CASSEAGSGWVSYEQYF
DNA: TGTGCCAGTAGTGAGGCGGGTAGCGGGTGGGTCTCCTACGAGCAGTACTTC

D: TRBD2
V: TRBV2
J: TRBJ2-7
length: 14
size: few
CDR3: CASSVAGGSYEQYF
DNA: TGTGCCAGCAGCGTAGCGGGAGGTTCCTACGAGCAGTACTTC

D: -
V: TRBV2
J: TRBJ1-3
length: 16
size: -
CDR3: CASSEGPQGSGNTIYF
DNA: TGTGCCAGCAGTGAAGGTCCGCAGGGCTCTGGAAACACCATATATTTT

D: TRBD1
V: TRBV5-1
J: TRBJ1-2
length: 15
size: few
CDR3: CASKGTGANNYGYTF
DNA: TGCGCCAGCAAGGGGACAGGGGCCAATAACTATGGCTACACCTTC